These 4 T cell receptor beta chains were all obtained from the same sample, sequenced in a study of control samples from healthy donors and cancer patients. Repertoires were generated with immunoSEQ multiplex PCR, while TCRdb's copy carries only in-frame clones and drops some. This sample has approximately 28,000 clones, with roughly 91% found just once. Source material: PBMCs. Source of these receptors: a man over 45 with lung cancer.

The J gene is TRBJ1-1, the V gene TRBV10-1, with D uncertain. Between the trimmed V and J ends, which lost 3 bases and 7 bases, there was a span of 6 bases. The CDR3 totals 11 residues. Germline CDR1 is WNHNN and CDR2 is SYGVQD (reference sequence). CDR3 sequence: CASSDAYEAFF. For the CDR3, the DNA is TGCGCCAGCAGTGATGCCTATGAAGCTTTCTTT.

This chain links TRBV19 with TRBJ2-5; no clear D. The germline gives CDR1 LNHDA, CDR2 SQIVND (reference sequence). The V and J ends lost 4 bases and 2 bases respectively, with 8 bases between them. This CDR3 is 13 amino acids long. DNA for the CDR3: TGTGCCAGTAGTAGTCAGAGGCAAGAGACCCAGTACTTC. This translates into CASSSQRQETQYF.

The chain uses TRBV18 and TRBJ2-5, with D perhaps given as TRBD1 or TRBD2 (5 bases each). The CDR3 length is 13 residues. Trimming left V 2 bases short and J 6 bases short, with 10 bases between. The V gene's germline CDR1 is KGHSH and CDR2 LQKENI. The CDR3 here is CASSPAGTQTQYF. The DNA for the CDR3 is TGTGCCAGCTCACCAGCAGGGACGCAGACCCAGTACTTC.

The V call is TRBV5-4, the J call TRBJ2-7; D possibly corresponds to TRBD1 (8 bases). There are 14 residues in the CDR3. V gave up 2 bases and J gave up 4 bases, with 13 bases separating them. Germline CDR1 reads SGHNT; CDR2 reads YYREEE (reference sequence). The CDR3 sequence: CASSFLQGGYEQYF. DNA for the CDR3: TGTGCCAGCAGCTTTTTACAGGGGGGGTACGAGCAGTACTTC.